This T cell receptor beta chain was retrieved from a study of graft-versus-host responses after intestinal transplantation. General study results and limits: GvH clones turned up in recipient marrow; some had shown up first in ileum or blood. Early post-transplant HvG declines showed an association with peak circulating GvH clone levels. Elevated graft-versus-host to host-versus-graft clonal ratios in allografts were recorded for patients with graft-donor T cell macrochimerism.

This CDR3 has 13 amino acids. CDR1 and CDR2 from the germline V gene are MNHNS and SASEGT. Trimming removed 7 bases from V and 6 bases from J, with 16 bases in between. A note on this clone: As yet, its antigen is unknown.

Only in-frame clones appear in the TCRdb table, and some are missing; sequencing was by immunoSEQ multiplex PCR. The sample shows just under 50,000 clones, about 81% of them seen only once. Sequencing used unstimulated CD4+ T cells sorted from spleen or lymph node cells, obtained before transplant. This sequence originates from a human donor who was the organ donor for an intestinal transplant. V is TRBV6-1 and J is TRBJ2-7, with a possible D match to TRBD2 (6 bases). CDR3 amino acids: CASTGGAGLEQYF. The CDR3 nucleotides are TGTGCCAGCACTGGAGGGGCAGGGCTCGAGCAGTACTTC.